This T cell receptor beta chain stems from a study of naive and memory T cell subsets. Overall study results and limits: In naive cells, over 90% of TCR sequences were seen only once. TCR abundance followed a power law differing between naive and memory subsets.

CDR1 SEHNR and CDR2 FQNEAQ come from the germline V gene (reference sequence). The CDR3 length is 14 residues. J lost 11 bases, V lost 3 bases, and 7 bases had no gene match. An equimolar mix of two oligonucleotides served as the beta constant-region primer for TRBC1 and TRBC2. Four rounds of PCR amplified the ligated cDNA using nested alpha and beta constant-region primers plus SP2. Ligation attached a single-stranded oligonucleotide with a 12-nucleotide UMI and the SP2 primer to the cDNA 3' end. Each CDR3 protein is one row after TCRdb ran MiXCR on the UMI-ligation and nested PCR reads. The sample lists 20,000 to 25,000 distinct CDR3 sequences; 7% to 10% were seen once. CMV status came from CD4+ T cell IFNgamma after overnight CMV lysate stimulation of fresh PBMCs. This clonotype was detected ten times or more. Its specificity is unknown.

Sequencing was carried out using central memory CD8+ T cells from blood. The chain couples TRBV7-9 to TRBJ2-2; 9 positions match TRBD1. The TCR comes from a human donor in good health. CDR3: CASSLGQGFGELFF. In nucleotides, the CDR3 is TGTGCCAGCAGCTTGGGACAGGGATTCGGTGAGCTGTTTTTT. The variable domain in full, completed from reference TRBV7-9 and TRBJ2-2, reads DTGVSQNPRHKITKRGQNVTFRCDPISEHNRLYWYRQTLGQGPEFLTYFQNEAQLEKSRLLSDRFSAERPKGSFSTLEIQRTEQGDSAMYLCASSLGQGFGELFFGEGSRLTVL.